A single sample is the source of the 16 T cell receptor beta chains below, sequenced in a study of cytomegalovirus exposure and HLA in healthy donors. Amplification used 60 Vbeta primers and 13 Jbeta primers. TCRdb's table, derived via immunoSEQ multiplex PCR, lists solely in-frame clones and lacks some. The repertoire holds about 96,000 clones, 65% to 75% seen once, with roughly an eighth in the top ten. The specimen was PBMCs. The receptors derive from a woman in her 70s in good health and CMV-seropositive.

The V gene is TRBV10-3, the J gene TRBJ2-1; 11 nucleotides align to TRBD2. Germline assignment: CDR1 ENHRY and CDR2 SYGVKD. The CDR3 runs 16 residues. V dropped 4 bases and J dropped 5; count of bases not matched to a gene: 7. CDR3 in amino acids: CAISGLAGGPDNEQFF. In nucleotides, the CDR3 is TGTGCCATCAGTGGATTAGCGGGGGGGCCCGACAATGAGCAGTTCTTC.

The rearrangement links TRBV5-4 to TRBJ2-3; TRBD1 matches at 8 bases. With V trimmed by 2 bases and J by 2 bases, 1 base remained unmatched. CDR3 size: 14 residues. CDR1 is SGHNT, CDR2 YYREEE, per germline (reference sequence). CDR3 amino acids: CASSFQGATDTQYF. The CDR3 nucleotides are TGTGCCAGCAGCTTTCAGGGGGCCACAGATACGCAGTATTTT.

In this sample, this clone turned up once. The chain couples TRBV2 to TRBJ2-7; no clear D gene. The CDR3 is made up of 13 amino acids. The V gene's germline CDR1 is SNHLY and CDR2 FYNNEI. Deletions cut 1 base from V and 4 bases from J, with 8 bases between. Here the CDR3 DNA reads TGTGCCAGCAGTGAAGTCAGATTTTACGAGCAGTACTTC. This encodes CASSEVRFYEQYF.

A single count supports this clone. The rearrangement links TRBV5-4 to TRBJ2-3, with TRBD1 identical over 7 bases. The ends lost 9 bases at V and 4 bases at J; junction bases unmatched: 8. The V gene's germline CDR1 is SGHNT and CDR2 YYREEE (reference sequence). This CDR3 is 13 amino acids long. CDR3 nucleotide sequence: TGTGCCACATTTAGGACAGGAGCAGATACGCAGTATTTT. Its translation: CATFRTGADTQYF.

This clone appeared a single time. The genes are TRBV10-1 and TRBJ2-5, with 8 bases aligning to TRBD1. The last part of the DNA fits TRBJ2-7 better; the J call may be wrong. This CDR3 region has 16 residues. CDR1 and CDR2 from the germline V gene are WNHNN and SYGVQD (reference sequence). DNA for the CDR3: TGCGCCAGCAGTGACCGCGGAGACAGGGGCTCCTACGAGCAGTACTTC. Protein: CASSDRGDRGSYEQYF.

V and J are TRBV7-2 and TRBJ2-3; possible D gene TRBD1, 5 bases. Per germline, CDR1 SGHTA and CDR2 FQGNSA. This CDR3 is 16 amino acids long. V lost 6 bases and J 2 bases, leaving 18 bases between the germline ends. CDR3 sequence reads: CASRMGPRRATDTQYF. Here the CDR3 DNA reads TGTGCCAGCAGAATGGGGCCCCGAAGGGCCACAGATACGCAGTATTTT.

This clone was counted between two and nine times. The rearrangement uses TRBV5-1 and TRBJ2-1, with TRBD2 matching over 7 bases. CDR1 is SGHRS and CDR2 is YFSETQ in the germline V gene. V lost 3 bases, J lost 7 bases, and 7 bases stayed unmatched. The CDR3 covers 14 residues. CDR3 bases: TGCGCCAGCAGCTGGGGCGCCGGGGGGAATGAGCAGTTCTTC. Its translation is CASSWGAGGNEQFF.

The DNA of the CDR3 is TGTGCCAGCAGCACCGGGACTAGCGGGGGGGCATCTTACAATGAGCAGTTCTTC. This sequence encodes CASSTGTSGGASYNEQFF. This rearrangement joins TRBV7-2 to TRBJ2-1; 16 bases are shared with TRBD2. This CDR3 has 18 residues. CDR1 SGHTA and CDR2 FQGNSA come from the germline V gene. The ends lost 5 bases at V and 4 bases at J; junction bases unmatched: 8.

The chain links TRBV27 to TRBJ1-4, with 10 nucleotides matching TRBD1. Losses at the gene ends were 8 bases for V and 7 bases for J; bases not matched to a gene: 7. CDR3 length: 14 amino acids. Germline-derived CDR1 and CDR2 are MNHEY and SMNVEV (reference sequence). The CDR3 is CASRGTGAGEKLFF. The CDR3 DNA sequence: TGTGCCAGCCGCGGGACAGGGGCTGGTGAAAAACTGTTTTTT.

This clone was counted a few times. The chain carries TRBV7-9 and TRBJ2-5, with 9 bases fitting TRBD1. The V gene end was trimmed by 5 bases and the J gene end by 1 base; junction bases not matched to a gene: 5. Germline V gene lookup returns CDR1 SEHNR and CDR2 FQNEAQ (reference sequence). The CDR3 extends over 15 amino acids. CDR3 sequence: CASSTGTGSQETQYF. The CDR3, as DNA: TGTGCCAGCAGCACCGGGACAGGGAGCCAAGAGACCCAGTACTTC.

The V call is TRBV28, the J call TRBJ2-1; D is unresolved. CDR1 MDHEN and CDR2 SYDVKM come from the germline V gene. This CDR3 contains 15 residues. V lost 3 bases and J 0 bases, leaving 9 bases between the germline ends. The CDR3, as DNA: TGTGCCAGCAGTTTTACTCCGAGCTCCTACAATGAGCAGTTCTTC. Amino acid sequence: CASSFTPSSYNEQFF.

The rearrangement links TRBV6-1 to TRBJ2-7; 7 nucleotides align to TRBD2. The trim removed 3 bases at V and 6 bases at J, leaving 2 bases unmatched. CDR1 and CDR2 (germline): MNHNS, SASEGT. The CDR3 has 12 amino acids. CDR3 in DNA: TGTGCCAGCAGTGATGCGGGGGTCGAGCAGTACTTC. It translates to CASSDAGVEQYF.

This chain connects TRBV5-6 to TRBJ1-2; D gene unclear. This CDR3 is built from 12 residues. The germline CDR1 and CDR2 sequences are SGHDT and YYEEEE. Trimming left V 4 bases short and J 5 bases short, with 9 bases between. DNA of the CDR3: TGTGCCAGCAGCATCGTTCCGTATGGCTACACCTTC. Its protein product is CASSIVPYGYTF.

The chain uses TRBV28 and TRBJ2-1; D is ambiguous. Germline V lookup: CDR1 MDHEN, CDR2 SYDVKM. The CDR3 sequence is 13 residues long. Trimming stripped 6 bases from V and 0 bases from J, with 6 bases between. This CDR3 reads CASRLLSYNEQFF. CDR3 nucleotide sequence: TGTGCCAGCAGACTCCTCTCCTACAATGAGCAGTTCTTC.

This chain uses TRBV11-2 with TRBJ1-5; D is uncertain. V shed 2 bases and J shed 4 bases, with 6 bases lying between them. This CDR3 has 13 residues. The V gene's germline CDR1 is SGHAT and CDR2 FQNNGV. CDR3 in amino acids: CASSLIGNQPQHF. The CDR3 nucleotides read TGTGCCAGCAGCTTAATCGGGAATCAGCCCCAGCATTTT.

Details on this clone: An end of the junction differs from the germline gene, which may be a read error. This specimen includes other DNA sequences encoding the same CDR3. V gene TRBV19 combines with J gene TRBJ1-2; possible D gene TRBD1, 5 bases. This CDR3 contains 14 residues. CDR1 and CDR2 (germline): LNHDA, SQIVND (reference sequence). The CDR3 reads CASSILQGYAGYTF. CDR3 DNA: TGTGCCAGTAGTATCCTCCAGGGCTACGCTGGCTACACTTTC.